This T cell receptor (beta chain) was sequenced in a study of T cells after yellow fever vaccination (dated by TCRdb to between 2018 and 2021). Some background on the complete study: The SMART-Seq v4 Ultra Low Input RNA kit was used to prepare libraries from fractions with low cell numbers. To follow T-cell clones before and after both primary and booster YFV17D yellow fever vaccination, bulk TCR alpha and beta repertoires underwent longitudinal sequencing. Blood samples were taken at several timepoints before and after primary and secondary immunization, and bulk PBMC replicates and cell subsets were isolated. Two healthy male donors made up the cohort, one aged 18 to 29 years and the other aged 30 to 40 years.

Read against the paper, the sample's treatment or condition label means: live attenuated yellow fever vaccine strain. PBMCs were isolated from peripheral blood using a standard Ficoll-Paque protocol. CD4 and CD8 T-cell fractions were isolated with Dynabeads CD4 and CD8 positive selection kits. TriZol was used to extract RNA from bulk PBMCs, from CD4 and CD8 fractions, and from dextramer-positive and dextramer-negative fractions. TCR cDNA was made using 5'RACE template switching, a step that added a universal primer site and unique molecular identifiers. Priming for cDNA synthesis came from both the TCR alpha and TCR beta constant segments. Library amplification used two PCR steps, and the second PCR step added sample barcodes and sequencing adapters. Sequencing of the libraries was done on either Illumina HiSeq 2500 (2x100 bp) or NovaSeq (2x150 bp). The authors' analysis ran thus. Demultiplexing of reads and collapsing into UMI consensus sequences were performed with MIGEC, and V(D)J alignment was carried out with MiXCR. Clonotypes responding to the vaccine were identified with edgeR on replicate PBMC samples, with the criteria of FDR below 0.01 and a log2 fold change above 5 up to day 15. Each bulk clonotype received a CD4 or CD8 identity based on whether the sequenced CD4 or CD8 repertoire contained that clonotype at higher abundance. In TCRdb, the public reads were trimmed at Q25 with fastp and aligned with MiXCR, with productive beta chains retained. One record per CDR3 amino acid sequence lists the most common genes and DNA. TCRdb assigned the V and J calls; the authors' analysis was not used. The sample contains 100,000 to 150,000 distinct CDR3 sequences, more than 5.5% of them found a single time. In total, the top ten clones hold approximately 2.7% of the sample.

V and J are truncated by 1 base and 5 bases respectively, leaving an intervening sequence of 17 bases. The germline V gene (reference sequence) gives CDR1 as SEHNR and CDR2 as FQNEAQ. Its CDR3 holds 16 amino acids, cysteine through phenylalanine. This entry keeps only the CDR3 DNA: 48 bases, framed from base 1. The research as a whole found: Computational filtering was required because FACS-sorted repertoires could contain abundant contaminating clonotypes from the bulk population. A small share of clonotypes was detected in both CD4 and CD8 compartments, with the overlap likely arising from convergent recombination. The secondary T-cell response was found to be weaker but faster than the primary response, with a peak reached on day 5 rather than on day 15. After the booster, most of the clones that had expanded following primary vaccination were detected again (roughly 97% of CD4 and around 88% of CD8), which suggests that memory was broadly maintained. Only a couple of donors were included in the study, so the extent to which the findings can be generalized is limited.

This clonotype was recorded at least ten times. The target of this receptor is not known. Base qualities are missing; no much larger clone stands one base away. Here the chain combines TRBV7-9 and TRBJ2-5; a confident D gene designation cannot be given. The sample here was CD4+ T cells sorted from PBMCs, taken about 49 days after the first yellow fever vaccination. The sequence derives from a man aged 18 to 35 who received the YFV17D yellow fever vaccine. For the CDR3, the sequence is CASSLGGTLNWETQYF. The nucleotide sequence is TGTGCCAGCAGCTTAGGCGGCACACTCAACTGGGAGACCCAGTACTTC.